A selection of T cell receptor beta chains follows, all from one sample in a study of cytomegalovirus exposure and HLA in healthy donors. The data were produced by immunoSEQ multiplex PCR, yet TCRdb's version contains in-frame clones alone and is incomplete. The top ten clones hold roughly 0.098% of a sample with 200,000 or so clones, over 75% of them seen once. Input material: PBMCs. These receptors were collected from a boy aged 2-9 years in good health and CMV-seronegative. Each CDR3 is given with its conserved first and last residue. The D gene is left open where the match is weak. For some rows the clone size is stated as once, few or many, or as a class when expanded; others skip it.

D gene,J gene,V gene,clone size,CDR3 DNA,CDR3 protein
.,TRBJ2-2,TRBV5-1,.,TGCGCCAGCACCCGCAGGGAAGTGGACGGGGAGCTGTTTTTT,CASTRREVDGELFF
.,TRBJ2-7,TRBV30,.,TGTGCCTGGAGCAAGGGAGCTTACGAGCAGTACTTC,CAWSKGAYEQYF
.,TRBJ2-3,TRBV5-6,once,TGTGCCAGCAGCTTGGCTCCGGCAGATACGCAGTATTTT,CASSLAPADTQYF
TRBD2,TRBJ2-2,TRBV9,.,TGTGCCAGCAGCGTCCTAGCGGGGGGGCTGTGTTGGGTCTGGGCCGGGGAGCTGTTTTTT,CASSVLAGGLCWVWAGELFF
TRBD2,TRBJ2-3,TRBV7-2,.,TGTGCCAGCAGCTTAGAAGCGGGGGGGCCTAGCACAGATACGCAGTATTTT,CASSLEAGGPSTDTQYF
TRBD1,TRBJ2-2,TRBV5-1,.,TGCGCCAGCAGCGAGGCGGGACAGGGGGTTTCTGGGGAGCTGTTTTTT,CASSEAGQGVSGELFF
TRBD2,TRBJ2-5,TRBV10-3,.,TGTGCCATCAGTGAGTCGGCCAGCGGGGGAGCCAACCGGGAGACCCAGTACTTC,CAISESASGGANRETQYF
TRBD1,TRBJ1-2,TRBV7-9,.,TGTGCCAGCAGCCGATTCGGGACAGGGGACTATGGCTACACCTTC,CASSRFGTGDYGYTF
TRBD1,TRBJ2-7,TRBV18,.,TGTGCCAGCTCACCCCGCATTTCTGGACAGGGGACACACCCCCAGGGCTACGAGCAGTACTTC,CASSPRISGQGTHPQGYEQYF
TRBD1,TRBJ2-7,TRBV9,.,TGTGCCAGCAGCCCACGAGCGACAGGGGGCTACGAGCAGTACTTC,CASSPRATGGYEQYF
TRBD1,TRBJ2-1,TRBV4-3,few,TGCGCCAGCAGCCAAGTTCTGGGACAGCGCTCAACAGACCCCTACAATGAGCAGTTCTTC,CASSQVLGQRSTDPYNEQFF
TRBD2,TRBJ2-5,TRBV7-2,.,TGTGCCAGCAGCTTAGCTCATGGGGGCCAGCGGGGGGCAGAAGAGACCCAGTACTTC,CASSLAHGGQRGAEETQYF
.,TRBJ1-1,TRBV25-1,.,TGTGCCAGCAGCGCCGGGGTTGCTGAAGCTTTCTTT,CASSAGVAEAFF
TRBD2,TRBJ2-7,TRBV7-2,.,TGTGCCAGCAGCTTGACAACCGGGACTAGCGGGGGGATGTACGAGCAGTACTTC,CASSLTTGTSGGMYEQYF
TRBD1,TRBJ1-3,TRBV19,.,TGTGCCAGTTCCCCTCTCGCACAGGGGAACGCGGACACCATATATTTT,CASSPLAQGNADTIYF
TRBD2,TRBJ2-3,TRBV7-8,.,TGTGCCAGCAGCTTAGTCTCTAGCGGGGCCCTAGATACGCAGTATTTT,CASSLVSSGALDTQYF
.,TRBJ2-1,TRBV7-2,.,TGTGCCAGCAGCTTGGCCAATGAGCAGTTCTTC,CASSLANEQFF
.,TRBJ2-1,TRBV25-1,once,TGTGCCAGCAGTGCTTACAATGAGCAGTTCTTC,CASSAYNEQFF
.,TRBJ2-7,TRBV5-6,once,TGTGCCAGCAGCGGACAGCTCTCCTACGAGCAGTACTTC,CASSGQLSYEQYF
.,TRBJ2-2,TRBV7-8,.,TGTGCCAGCAGCCCCGCGGGACCGCTAACCGGGGAGCTGTTTTTT,CASSPAGPLTGELFF
.,TRBJ1-3,TRBV11-1,.,TGTGCCAGCAGCTTACAAAGACAGTCCTCTGGAAACACCATATATTTT,CASSLQRQSSGNTIYF
.,TRBJ2-3,TRBV6-5,.,TGTGCCAGCAGTCCTTTTTGGAGGGCGGATACGCAGTATTTT,CASSPFWRADTQYF
.,TRBJ2-1,TRBV6-1,.,TGTGCCACTAAGCGGACTTGGGGGGATGAGCAGTTCTTC,CATKRTWGDEQFF
TRBD1,TRBJ1-2,TRBV9,.,TGTGCCAGCAGCGCCGACTTGACAGGGGATGGCTATGGCTACACCTTC,CASSADLTGDGYGYTF
.,TRBJ1-2,TRBV7-9,.,TGTTCCAGCAGCTTAGTTCGGGAAGGCTACACCTTC,CSSSLVREGYTF
.,TRBJ2-7,TRBV6-4,.,TGTGCCAGCAGATCGGGGTGGTACGAGCAGTACTTC,CASRSGWYEQYF
.,TRBJ1-4,TRBV4-3,.,TGCGCCAGCAGCCAGGGCCTCAGGACACGGGGGGAAAAACTGTTTTTT,CASSQGLRTRGEKLFF
.,TRBJ2-1,TRBV18,.,TGTGCCAGCTCACCGCCCCCAGGGTCCTCAAAGGCGTACAATGAGCAGTTCTTC,CASSPPPGSSKAYNEQFF
.,TRBJ2-5,TRBV5-4,.,TGTGCCAGCAGCTTGGGGGGGCCGGGGGAGACCCAGTACTTC,CASSLGGPGETQYF
TRBD2,TRBJ2-1,TRBV10-3,.,TGTGCCATCAGTAGGGGCGGGGGGGACAATGAGCAGTTCTTC,CAISRGGGDNEQFF
TRBD1,TRBJ1-2,TRBV19,.,TGTGCCAGTAGTATAGCCCCGACAGGGCTGGGATATGGCTACACCTTC,CASSIAPTGLGYGYTF
.,TRBJ2-5,TRBV29-1,.,TGCAGCGTTGACCCCGGGATCCAAGAGACCCAGTACTTC,CSVDPGIQETQYF
.,TRBJ1-2,TRBV25-1,.,TGTGCCAGCACCACGGGAGCGGGTGGCTACACCTTC,CASTTGAGGYTF
TRBD2,TRBJ2-5,TRBV5-8,.,TGTGCCAGCAGCTCCCCCCCGCGGGGGGCGGGGGAGACCCAGTACTTC,CASSSPPRGAGETQYF
.,TRBJ1-5,TRBV9,.,TGTGCCAGCAGCGTAGTAGGGGACATCCGCAATCAGCCCCAGCATTTT,CASSVVGDIRNQPQHF
.,TRBJ1-1,TRBV5-6,once,TGTGCCAGCAGCTTGGGTACATACCTGAACACTGAAGCTTTCTTT,CASSLGTYLNTEAFF
TRBD2,TRBJ2-5,TRBV9,.,TGTGCCAGCAGCGTATTAGGTAGCGGGGGGCAAGAGACCCAGTACTTC,CASSVLGSGGQETQYF
.,TRBJ1-1,TRBV5-1,.,TGCGCCAGCAGCTTCTCGGGGAACACTGAAGCTTTCTTT,CASSFSGNTEAFF
TRBD2,TRBJ2-3,TRBV4-2,once,TGTGCCAGCAGCCAAGGACGGCGGGGGTCCCCAGATACGCAGTATTTT,CASSQGRRGSPDTQYF
TRBD1,TRBJ1-5,TRBV6-1,.,TGTGCCAGCACAGGGGGCGGGCAGCCCCAGCATTTT,CASTGGGQPQHF
.,TRBJ2-7,TRBV18,.,TGTGCCAGCTCACCAGCCTATAGTAAGAACTCCAACGAGCAGTACTTC,CASSPAYSKNSNEQYF
TRBD2,TRBJ2-5,TRBV9,.,TGTGCCAGCAGCGCTAGCGGGGGCGGGGAGACCCAGTACTTC,CASSASGGGETQYF
.,TRBJ1-2,TRBV30,.,TGTGCCTGGAGTGTGCACGGGAAAATCTATGGCTACACCTTC,CAWSVHGKIYGYTF
TRBD2,TRBJ2-7,TRBV13,.,TGTGCCAGCAGCTTAGAGGCTAGCGGGGGTTACGAGCAGTACTTC,CASSLEASGGYEQYF
.,TRBJ2-3,TRBV9,.,TGTGCCAGCAGCGTAGAGCGTGCAGATACGCAGTATTTT,CASSVERADTQYF
.,TRBJ1-2,TRBV2,.,TGTGCCAGCAGTCTAAGACAGGCTAACTATGGCTACACCTTC,CASSLRQANYGYTF
TRBD2,TRBJ2-5,TRBV9,once,TGTGCCAGCAGCGTAGCCCTAGCGGGGGGCGAGGAGACCCAGTACTTC,CASSVALAGGEETQYF
.,TRBJ2-7,TRBV7-8,.,TGTGCCAGCAGCTTATTGGGACTGGCCTACGAGCAGTACTTC,CASSLLGLAYEQYF
.,TRBJ1-6,TRBV7-8,.,TGTGCCAGCAGCTACCCAACAGGCTTCACTTCACCCCTCCACTTT,CASSYPTGFTSPLHF
.,TRBJ2-5,TRBV7-7,.,TGTGCTAGCAGCTTACGAGAGGGCAGGGGCCAAGAGACCCAGTACTTC,CASSLREGRGQETQYF
.,TRBJ1-1,TRBV7-2,.,TGTGCCAGCAGCTTAGGGGCGCTGAACACTGAAGCTTTCTTT,CASSLGALNTEAFF